This T cell receptor (beta chain) comes out of a study of molecular identifiers for immune sequencing clone quantification. Findings of the study overall: The study found clones above 20 RNA copies held over 99% of effector molecules and under 1% in naive cells.

There are many counts of this clonotype. Its antigen is still unknown. Source material for naive CD8 libraries was about 17,000 to 1,100,000 sorted cells, with 10%, 30% or 50% RNA. Naive CD8 T cells were FACS-sorted by CD8+CD4-CCR7+CD45RA+ markers. Germline CDR1 and CDR2: MGHRA and YSYEKL. The CDR3 runs to 19 residues. The V and J ends lost 1 base and 3 bases respectively, with 22 bases between them. In preparing bulk TCR libraries, previously described methods and listed TCR primers were used. TCRdb re-called the PCR reads through MiXCR, storing one row per CDR3 protein. The profile covers approximately 680,000 distinct CDR3 sequences, with about 25% appearing a single time and 0.6% to 0.9% taken by the ten largest.

The sequence derives from a human donor in good health. Some libraries in this study had Jurkat cell RNA spiked in. This chain joins TRBV4-1 and TRBJ1-5; tentatively, D is TRBD1 (6 bases). Material: naive CD8+ T cells from blood, with Jurkat cell RNA spiked in. Subset denoted: FACS-sorted CD8+CD4-CCR7+CD45RA+ naive T cells. CDR3 protein: CASSQVKTGSNPYNQPQHF. DNA of the CDR3: TGCGCCAGCAGCCAAGTTAAGACAGGTTCTAATCCATACAATCAGCCCCAGCATTTT.